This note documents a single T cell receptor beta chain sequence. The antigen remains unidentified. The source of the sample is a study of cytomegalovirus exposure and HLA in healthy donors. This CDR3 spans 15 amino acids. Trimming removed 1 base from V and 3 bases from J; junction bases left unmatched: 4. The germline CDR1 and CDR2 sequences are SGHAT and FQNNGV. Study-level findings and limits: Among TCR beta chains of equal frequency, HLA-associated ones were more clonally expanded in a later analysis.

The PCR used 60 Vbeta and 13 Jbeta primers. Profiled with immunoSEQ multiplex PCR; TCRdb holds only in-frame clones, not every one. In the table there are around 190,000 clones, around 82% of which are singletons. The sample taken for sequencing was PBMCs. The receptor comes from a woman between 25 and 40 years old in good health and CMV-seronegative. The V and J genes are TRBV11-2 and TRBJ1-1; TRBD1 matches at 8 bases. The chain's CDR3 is CASSLAGQGYTEAFF. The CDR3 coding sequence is TGTGCCAGCAGCTTAGCCGGACAGGGATACACTGAAGCTTTCTTT. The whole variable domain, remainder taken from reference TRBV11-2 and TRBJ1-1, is EAGVAQSPRYKIIEKRQSVAFWCNPISGHATLYWYQQILGQGPKLLIQFQNNGVVDDSQLPKDRFSAERLKGVDSTLKIQPAKLEDSAVYLCASSLAGQGYTEAFFGQGTRLTVV.